The 32 T cell receptor beta chains below were found in one sample sequenced in a study of blood T cells in healthy people across ages. A second PCR, run for about 7 to 11 cycles, used a sample-barcoded 5' primer plus a J-beta primer mix. A single record per CDR3 protein comes from TCRdb applying MiXCR to the 5' RACE reads. The top ten hold 15% to 20% of the sample, which has 850,000 to 950,000 distinct CDR3 sequences, around 26% seen once. Sequenced input: blood. These receptors were collected from an elderly woman in good health.

This clonotype was recorded many times. This rearrangement joins TRBV7-2 to TRBJ2-3, with TRBD2 matching 12 bases. Germline values: CDR1 SGHTA, CDR2 FQGNSA. The CDR3 consists of 16 residues. The J segment lost 7 bases and the V segment lost 5 bases, leaving 10 bases of the junction unmatched. CDR3 protein: CASSQDLAGGLYTQYF. CDR3 sequence (DNA): TGTGCCAGCAGCCAAGATCTAGCGGGGGGGCTGTATACGCAGTATTTT.

This chain links TRBV18 with TRBJ2-7; D perhaps matches TRBD2 (6 bases). The CDR3 is made up of 15 amino acids. The V and J ends lost 3 bases and 7 bases respectively, with 19 bases between them. Looked up from germline, CDR1 is KGHSH and CDR2 is LQKENI. CDR3 loop: CASSPSVGGGNEQYF. The CDR3 DNA reads TGTGCCAGCTCACCTAGTGTGGGGGGAGGCAATGAGCAGTACTTC.

This clonotype has a handful of counts. This sequence joins TRBV6-2 or TRBV6-3 and TRBJ2-7; TRBD2 agrees at 12 bases. Germline-derived CDR1 and CDR2 are MNHEY and SVGEGT. The length of the CDR3 is 13 residues. V dropped 8 bases and J dropped 2; count of bases not matched to a gene: 1. CDR3 sequence reads: CASRTSGAYEQYF. The CDR3 DNA sequence: TGTGCCAGCCGGACTAGCGGGGCCTACGAGCAGTACTTC.

This clonotype has more than one count but fewer than ten. CDR3: CASSPPRDRGRRNTEAFF. In nucleotides, the CDR3 is TGTGCCAGCAGCCCCCCCCGGGACAGGGGGCGGAGGAACACTGAAGCTTTCTTT. V and J are TRBV6-1 and TRBJ1-1; 12 bases are a match to TRBD1. The junction had 12 bases not matched to a gene; V was cut back by 6 bases and J by 1 base. The CDR3 spans 18 residues. Per germline, CDR1 MNHNS and CDR2 SASEGT.

This clonotype was counted at least ten times. This rearrangement joins TRBV6-5 to TRBJ2-1; no definite D call. The CDR3 runs to 15 residues. CDR1 MNHEY and CDR2 SVGAGI come from the germline V gene. Deletions cut 4 bases from V and 2 bases from J, with 12 bases between. This chain's CDR3 is CASSLGSPTYNEQFF. The CDR3 DNA is TGTGCCAGCAGTTTGGGCTCACCGACCTACAATGAGCAGTTCTTC.

A remark on this clonotype: A read error may produce the germline difference seen at one junction end. J is TRBJ1-1 and V is TRBV20-1; perhaps TRBD1 as D (5 bases). This CDR3 spans 14 amino acids. CDR1 is DFQATT, CDR2 SNEGSKA, per germline (reference sequence). CDR3 sequence reads: CGARGGTVNTEAFF. CDR3 nucleotides: TGCGGTGCTAGAGGCGGGACCGTGAACACTGAAGCTTTCTTT.

The chain joins TRBV9 to TRBJ2-1, with 7 positions matching TRBD2. The DNA end lines up better with TRBJ2-7; the J call may be wrong. The CDR3 spans 15 residues. Germline V lookup: CDR1 SGDLS, CDR2 YYNGEE. The CDR3 region is CASSPKGLAVYEQYF. The CDR3 DNA follows: TGTGCCAGCAGCCCGAAAGGGCTAGCGGTCTACGAGCAGTACTTC.

This clonotype was found many times. The chain employs TRBV5-1 and TRBJ2-1; a weak D match, TRBD1 (5 bases). CDR1 and CDR2 (germline): SGHRS, YFSETQ. V dropped 1 base and J dropped 4 bases, with 6 bases sitting between them. The CDR3 extends over 13 amino acids. CDR3 protein: CASSLKGYNEQFF. The CDR3 DNA reads as TGCGCCAGCAGCTTGAAGGGGTACAATGAGCAGTTCTTC. The full variable domain, completed using reference TRBV5-1 and TRBJ2-1, is KAGVTQTPRYLIKTRGQQVTLSCSPISGHRSVSWYQQTPGQGLQFLFEYFSETQRNKGNFPGRFSGRQFSNSRSEMNVSTLELGDSALYLCASSLKGYNEQFFGPGTRLTVL.

The V call is TRBV15, the J call TRBJ1-2; 10 positions match TRBD1. Trimming removed 8 bases from V and 8 bases from J; junction bases left unmatched: 8. CDR3 size: 13 residues. Germline CDR1 and CDR2: LNHNV and YYDKDF (reference sequence). As DNA, the CDR3 is TGTGCCACCGTCGGGACAGGGGCAGGCGGCTACACCTTC. Translation gives CATVGTGAGGYTF.

In this sample, this clonotype turned up many times. The genes are TRBV20-1 and TRBJ2-5; the D gene is possibly TRBD1 (6 bases). Trimming pared 1 base from V and 9 bases from J, leaving 9 bases between. The CDR3 contains 11 residues. Germline V CDR1 and CDR2: DFQATT, SNEGSKA (reference sequence). The chain's CDR3 is CSARGTASQYF. DNA for the CDR3: TGCAGTGCTAGAGGGACAGCTTCCCAGTACTTC.

This clonotype occurred many times. The chain recombines TRBV18 with TRBJ2-3; D gene ambiguous. V was clipped by 3 bases and J by 2 bases, with 9 bases between them. CDR1 is KGHSH and CDR2 is LQKENI in the germline V gene. The CDR3 runs to 14 residues. The CDR3 reads CASSPVTITDTQYF. CDR3 nucleotides: TGTGCCAGCTCACCGGTCACTATCACAGATACGCAGTATTTT.

This clonotype was seen at least ten times. The genes are TRBV7-2 and TRBJ2-3; perhaps TRBD2 as D (6 bases). V was cut by 0 bases and J by 3 bases, with 16 bases left in between. CDR1 and CDR2 from the germline V gene are SGHTA and FQGNSA. The CDR3 totals 17 residues. CDR3 DNA: TGTGCCAGCAGCTTAGCCGCGAGGGCAGGGAGGACAGATACGCAGTATTTT. Protein product: CASSLAARAGRTDTQYF.

This clonotype was seen ten or more times. The rearrangement joins TRBV7-9 to TRBJ1-5; D is uncertain. The CDR3 totals 16 residues. The germline V gene encodes CDR1 SEHNR and CDR2 FQNEAQ (reference sequence). Between the trimmed V and J ends, which lost 6 bases and 0 bases, there was a span of 15 bases. CDR3 DNA sequence: TGTGCCAGCAGTCTCGGTGCAGGCCATAGCAATCAGCCCCAGCATTTT. It is translated as CASSLGAGHSNQPQHF.

The chain carries TRBV20-1 and TRBJ2-2; tentatively, D is TRBD2 (5 bases). In germline, CDR1 is DFQATT, CDR2 SNEGSKA (reference sequence). V was trimmed by 0 bases and J by 2 bases, leaving 16 bases between them. The CDR3 is made up of 17 amino acids. The CDR3 protein is CSARDSGRGLNTGELFF. The CDR3 region has the DNA TGCAGTGCTAGAGATTCGGGGAGAGGGTTAAACACCGGGGAGCTGTTTTTT.

This clonotype was picked up many times. V usage is TRBV20-1 and J usage is TRBJ2-1, with D tentatively TRBD1 or TRBD2 (5 bases each). The length of the CDR3 is 16 residues. V was shortened by 1 base and J by 3 bases, with 16 bases between the two germline ends. The V gene's germline CDR1 is DFQATT and CDR2 SNEGSKA (reference sequence). The CDR3 sequence is CSARVTGRGHYNEQFF. CDR3 in DNA: TGCAGTGCTAGAGTCACCGGTCGGGGCCACTACAATGAGCAGTTCTTC.

J is TRBJ2-5 and V is TRBV11-3; 12 bases line up with TRBD2. J was trimmed by 5 bases and V by 6 bases; bases with no gene match: 4. This CDR3 has 14 amino acids. The germline CDR1 and CDR2 sequences are SGHNT and YENEEA. The CDR3 spells CASRLTSGSETQYF. DNA for the CDR3: TGTGCCAGCAGACTGACTAGCGGGAGCGAGACCCAGTACTTC.

This clonotype was observed a handful of times. The chain has TRBV5-1 and TRBJ2-5; a possible D gene is TRBD1 (6 bases). CDR1 SGHRS and CDR2 YFSETQ come from the germline V gene. The ends were cut back, 2 bases at V and 7 bases at J, with 12 bases in the middle. The CDR3 contains 13 residues. The CDR3 DNA sequence: TGCGCCAGCAGCTTCGACAGGTTCGGGACCCAGTACTTC. This encodes CASSFDRFGTQYF.

The CDR3 region is CASSYFREHGELFF. DNA of the CDR3: TGTGCCAGCAGTTACTTCAGGGAACACGGGGAGCTGTTTTTT. The genes are TRBV6-5 and TRBJ2-2; a possible D gene is TRBD1 (5 bases). The CDR3 is made up of 14 amino acids. CDR1 MNHEY and CDR2 SVGAGI come from the germline V gene. V lost 1 base, J lost 7 bases, and 10 bases lay in between.

The gene calls are TRBV20-1 and TRBJ2-1; TRBD1 matches 12 bases. Germline V gene sequence: CDR1 DFQATT, CDR2 SNEGSKA (reference sequence). The V gene end was trimmed by 6 bases and the J gene end by 9 bases; junction bases not matched to a gene: 27. This CDR3 has 20 residues. For the CDR3, the DNA is TGCAGTGCCAGGGGTTCCGGGGGACAGGGGGCTCAGGGACCCCCGGGTGAGCAGTTCTTC. It codes for CSARGSGGQGAQGPPGEQFF.

The chain recombines TRBV9 with TRBJ2-3; 8 nucleotides match TRBD2. Unmatched junction bases numbered 9, after V lost 0 bases and J lost 6 bases. This CDR3 is built from 16 residues. Germline-derived CDR1 and CDR2 are SGDLS and YYNGEE. The CDR3 region has the DNA TGTGCCAGCAGCGTAGATCCGAGCGGGGGTGAGGATACGCAGTATTTT. Its protein product is CASSVDPSGGEDTQYF.

This clonotype has a count of ten or more. The chain links TRBV20-1 to TRBJ1-2; D remains ambiguous. Trimming took 0 bases from V and 2 from J, leaving 10 bases between them. The CDR3 consists of 14 residues. CDR1 and CDR2 from the germline V gene are DFQATT and SNEGSKA (reference sequence). CDR3 in DNA: TGCAGTGCTAGAGAGGGGTCAACCAACTATGGCTACACCTTC. It is translated as CSAREGSTNYGYTF.

As regards this clonotype: Possible read error: a much larger clone is one base away. V gene TRBV12-3 or TRBV12-4 combines with J gene TRBJ2-5; possibly TRBD2 for D (5 bases). This CDR3 comprises 11 residues. Trimming took off 3 bases at V and 11 bases at J, with 10 bases between the two ends. The CDR3 sequence is CASSFTSEQYF. Here the CDR3 DNA reads TGTGCCAGCAGTTTTACTAGTGAGCAGTACTTC.

This rearrangement joins TRBV10-2 to TRBJ2-3; TRBD2 agrees at 8 bases. The CDR3 is 18 residues long. Per the germline V gene, CDR1 is WSHSY and CDR2 is SAAADI. V was pared by 2 bases and J by 2 bases, with 12 bases of the junction left unmatched. CDR3 protein: CASSEALLVAGHTDTQYF. The CDR3 bases are TGCGCCAGCAGTGAGGCCCTGCTGGTAGCGGGACACACAGATACGCAGTATTTT.

The chain links TRBV6-6 to TRBJ2-5; 12 nucleotides line up with TRBD2. This CDR3 region has 16 residues. CDR1 MNHNY and CDR2 SVGAGI come from the germline V gene (reference sequence). Unmatched junction bases numbered 10, after V lost 6 bases and J lost 5 bases. CDR3 DNA: TGTGCCAGCAGCCAACTAGCGGGGGGAGGTAGGGAGACCCAGTACTTC. Its protein is CASSQLAGGGRETQYF.

This clonotype has a handful of counts. A clone one base away is much larger, so this may be a read error. This sequence joins TRBV5-1 and TRBJ2-1, with TRBD2 matching over 10 bases. Germline-derived CDR1 and CDR2 are SGHRS and YFSETQ. The CDR3 has 17 residues. After removal of 4 bases from V and 4 bases from J, the junction contained 11 bases not matched to a gene. The CDR3, as DNA: TGCGCCAGCAGCCATCATTATCGAGCGGGGGGGTACAATGAGCAGTTCTTC. It is translated as CASSHHYRAGGYNEQFF.

V and J are TRBV5-1 and TRBJ1-1; D is ambiguous. With 6 bases removed from V and 4 bases from J, the gap between germline ends came to 16 bases. The germline V gene has CDR1 SGHRS and CDR2 YFSETQ. The length of the CDR3 is 14 residues. CDR3: CASNFTTSPTEAFF. Here the CDR3 DNA reads TGCGCCAGCAACTTCACGACATCCCCCACTGAAGCTTTCTTT.

The chain links TRBV3-1 to TRBJ2-3, with TRBD1 as a possible D gene (6 bases). Trimming pared 1 base from V and 8 bases from J, leaving 13 bases between. This CDR3 is 14 amino acids long. CDR1 and CDR2 from the germline V gene are LGHDT and YNNKEL (reference sequence). The CDR3 DNA reads TGTGCCAGCAGCCAAGGTACAGGGCTTATTACGCAGTATTTT. It is translated as CASSQGTGLITQYF.

V gene TRBV7-8 combines with J gene TRBJ1-4; 8 bases are a match to TRBD1. This CDR3 region has 17 residues. The V gene end was trimmed by 5 bases and the J gene end by 2 bases; junction bases not matched to a gene: 10. The V gene's germline CDR1 is SGHVS and CDR2 FQNEAQ. The CDR3 loop reads CASSARTGRGTNEKLFF. The CDR3 coding sequence is TGTGCCAGCAGCGCGCGGACAGGGCGCGGGACTAATGAAAAACTGTTTTTT.

This clonotype was seen many times. The CDR3 DNA sequence: TGTGCCAGCAGCCCCGGGACGCTTCACGGTACGCAGTATTTT. It codes for CASSPGTLHGTQYF. The V gene is TRBV9, the J gene TRBJ2-3; possibly TRBD1 or TRBD2 for D (5 bases each). The CDR3 runs to 14 residues. Trimming took off 4 bases at V and 8 bases at J, with 17 bases between the two ends. Germline-derived CDR1 and CDR2 are SGDLS and YYNGEE.

This clonotype was detected many times. The chain joins TRBV27 to TRBJ2-7; D may be TRBD2 (7 bases). The CDR3 has 14 amino acids. The germline CDR1 and CDR2 sequences are MNHEY and SMNVEV (reference sequence). V lost 4 bases and J lost 1, with 11 bases in between. CDR3 DNA: TGTGCCAGCAGTTCGGGGGGCCGGTCCTACGAGCAGTACTTC. Its translation: CASSSGGRSYEQYF.

As concerns this clonotype: Since a much larger clone is just one base distant, this may be a read error. The V gene is TRBV10-3, the J gene TRBJ2-1; 13 positions agree with TRBD2. The J call is doubtful: the DNA matches TRBJ2-7 better. Germline lookup yields CDR1 ENHRY and CDR2 SYGVKD. The CDR3 loop spans 16 amino acids. DNA for the CDR3: TGTGCCATCAGTAGGACTAGCGGGAGCTCCTACAATGAGCAGTACTTC. Its protein is CAISRTSGSSYNEQYF.

This clonotype has ten or more counts. The V and J genes are TRBV28 and TRBJ1-2; the D is unclear. V lost 6 bases to trimming and J lost 8 bases, with 7 bases between them. Germline loops: CDR1 MDHEN, CDR2 SYDVKM. The CDR3 totals 10 residues. The chain's CDR3 is CASSSSGYTF. Written as DNA, the CDR3 is TGTGCCAGCAGCTCATCAGGCTACACCTTC.